This T cell receptor beta chain derives from a study of cytomegalovirus exposure and HLA in healthy donors. About this clone itself: Its antigen is as yet unknown.

The primer mix had 60 Vbeta and 13 Jbeta primers. Here immunoSEQ multiplex PCR was the method, and the copy in TCRdb shows in-frame clones only, minus some. The data contain tens of thousands of clones, 85% to 95% of them singletons. The study, taken as a whole, reports: Later analysis suggested links between common viral pathogens and several top significant clusters.

This clonotype originated in a woman under 30 in good health and CMV-seronegative. Material for sequencing was PBMCs.

This chain's CDR3 is CAISEGTGGNYGYTF. CDR3 DNA: TGTGCCATCAGTGAGGGGACAGGGGGCAACTATGGCTACACCTTC. The V and J genes are TRBV10-3 and TRBJ1-2, with 12 bases fitting TRBD1. The length of the CDR3 is 15 residues. V shed 2 bases, J shed 2 bases, and the junction held 0 bases outside the gene matches. Germline V CDR1 and CDR2: ENHRY, SYGVKD.